Each of the 20 T cell receptor beta chains below was sequenced from the same sample in a study of early stage breast cancer tumors. The protocol was immunoSEQ multiplex PCR, while the TCRdb copy is restricted to in-frame clones and leaves out a portion. The data show nearly 70,000 clones, around 80% seen once. Material for sequencing was blood. These receptors were taken from a person in their 40s with breast cancer.

The count of this clone is one. A junction end diverges from the germline sequence, so it may reflect a read error. This chain joins TRBV11-2 and TRBJ1-1; D gene unclear. Germline V lookup: CDR1 SGHAT, CDR2 FQNNGV. The CDR3 contains 15 residues. The CDR3 sequence: CASSIEQLGYTEAFF. CDR3 bases: TGTGCCAGCAGCATAGAACAGTTGGGTTACACTGAAGCTTTCTTT.

The chain employs TRBV30 and TRBJ2-2; D may be TRBD2 (6 bases). Trimming stripped 0 bases from V and 2 bases from J, with 13 bases between. The CDR3 runs to 16 residues. Germline-derived CDR1 and CDR2 are GTSNPN and SVGIG (reference sequence). The CDR3 reads CAWSVLGAGNTGELFF. DNA for the CDR3: TGTGCCTGGAGTGTCTTAGGAGCGGGCAACACCGGGGAGCTGTTTTTT.

J is TRBJ2-1 and V is TRBV10-3, with 10 bases aligning to TRBD1. The germline CDR1 and CDR2 sequences are ENHRY and SYGVKD. V shed 2 bases, J shed 1 base, and the junction held 2 bases outside the gene matches. This CDR3 comprises 16 residues. CDR3 sequence reads: CAISEGDRGSYNEQFF. DNA of the CDR3: TGTGCCATCAGTGAGGGGGACAGGGGTTCCTACAATGAGCAGTTCTTC.

This chain links TRBV9 with TRBJ2-5, with 12 nucleotides matching TRBD2. Trimming cost V 5 bases and J 1 base; bases outside gene matches: 6. The germline V gene has CDR1 SGDLS and CDR2 YYNGEE. This CDR3 is 16 amino acids long. The CDR3 nucleotides are TGTGCCAGCAGTAGCGGACTAGCGGGACTCCAAGAGACCCAGTACTTC. This translates into CASSSGLAGLQETQYF.

The rearrangement links TRBV18 to TRBJ1-3; D gene unclear. The CDR3 covers 15 residues. The ends were cut back, 1 base at V and 0 bases at J, with 7 bases in the middle. Germline-derived CDR1 and CDR2 are KGHSH and LQKENI. In nucleotides, the CDR3 is TGTGCCAGCTCACCACAAGATCTCTCTGGAAACACCATATATTTT. Protein product: CASSPQDLSGNTIYF.

The chain couples TRBV5-6 to TRBJ1-2; D may be TRBD1 (6 bases). The CDR3 consists of 14 residues. CDR1 is SGHDT, CDR2 YYEEEE, per germline. The V and J ends lost 7 bases and 4 bases respectively, with 17 bases between them. The CDR3 DNA is TGTGCCAGCTCCTATACAGGGTCCGTCTATGGCTACACCTTC. It translates to CASSYTGSVYGYTF.

The V gene is TRBV28, the J gene TRBJ2-7; 8 positions agree with TRBD2. J was trimmed by 6 bases and V by 5 bases; bases with no gene match: 12. This CDR3 is built from 15 residues. Germline V CDR1 and CDR2: MDHEN, SYDVKM. CDR3 region: CASSTDGRAGIEQYF. CDR3 DNA: TGTGCCAGCAGTACCGACGGGAGGGCCGGGATCGAGCAGTACTTC.

This clone has just a few counts. V and J are TRBV29-1 and TRBJ1-2; a possible D gene is TRBD1 (5 bases). The CDR3 is 11 residues long. V lost 4 bases, J lost 9 bases, and 12 bases lay in between. Germline V gene data show CDR1 as SQVTM and CDR2 as ANQGSEA. CDR3 residues: CSVAVGGSYTF. CDR3 nucleotide sequence: TGCAGCGTTGCAGTGGGGGGTAGCTACACCTTC.

The rearrangement joins TRBV14 to TRBJ1-5; no clear D. Germline V lookup: CDR1 SGHDN, CDR2 FVKESK. CDR3 length equals 12 residues. V dropped 6 bases and J dropped 2 bases, with 5 bases sitting between them. The DNA of the CDR3 is TGTGCCAGCAGTTCAGGCAATCAGCCCCAGCATTTT. Its translation: CASSSGNQPQHF.

The chain combines TRBV27 with TRBJ2-1, with D uncertain. Trimming stripped 5 bases from V and 4 bases from J, with 27 bases between. The CDR3 loop spans 19 amino acids. The germline V gene encodes CDR1 MNHEY and CDR2 SMNVEV (reference sequence). In DNA form, the CDR3 reads TGTGCCAGCAGTCAACGACTTCAACGGAAAGGAATTGGATACAATGAGCAGTTCTTC. This codes for CASSQRLQRKGIGYNEQFF.

J is TRBJ1-2 and V is TRBV28; 7 bases agree with TRBD1. Germline CDR1 is MDHEN and CDR2 is SYDVKM. V shed 9 bases, J shed 0 bases, and the junction held 10 bases outside the gene matches. The CDR3 totals 15 residues. CDR3 sequence: CASLTGTATNYGYTF. CDR3 coding DNA: TGTGCCAGTTTAACTGGGACAGCTACTAACTATGGCTACACCTTC.

The chain employs TRBV27 and TRBJ2-7, with a tentative D call TRBD2 (6 bases). CDR3 length: 13 residues. Germline V gene sequence: CDR1 MNHEY, CDR2 SMNVEV (reference sequence). Trimming left V 5 bases short and J 9 bases short, with 17 bases between. The chain's CDR3 is CASSPGTAGWQYF. DNA for the CDR3: TGTGCCAGCAGTCCGGGGACTGCCGGATGGCAGTACTTC.

The rearrangement joins TRBV19 to TRBJ1-1, with 10 bases matching TRBD1. The CDR3 spans 17 residues. Germline CDR1 LNHDA, CDR2 SQIVND (reference sequence). V shed 4 bases, J shed 3 bases, and the junction held 11 bases outside the gene matches. The CDR3, as DNA: TGTGCCAGTAGTACGACCCGACAGGGGGCTTCGGACACTGAAGCTTTCTTT. Translation: CASSTTRQGASDTEAFF.

The J gene is TRBJ1-1, the V gene TRBV5-4; 7 bases map to TRBD1. Per germline, CDR1 SGHNT and CDR2 YYREEE (reference sequence). This CDR3 contains 13 residues. The ends lost 4 bases at V and 5 bases at J; junction bases unmatched: 5. CDR3 amino acids: CASSPTGRTEAFF. CDR3 DNA sequence: TGTGCCAGCAGCCCGACAGGGAGGACTGAAGCTTTCTTT.

The chain joins TRBV20-1 to TRBJ2-2; no definite D call. V was cut by 5 bases and J by 6 bases, with 7 bases left in between. The CDR3 sequence is 11 residues long. Germline V gives CDR1 DFQATT, CDR2 SNEGSKA (reference sequence). CDR3 nucleotides: TGCAGTGCTCCATCCTCCGGGGAGCTGTTTTTT. Residues: CSAPSSGELFF.

The V call is TRBV15, the J call TRBJ2-5, with 9 bases identical to TRBD2. CDR3 length: 11 residues. Unmatched junction bases numbered 1, after V lost 9 bases and J lost 5 bases. Germline assignment: CDR1 LNHNV and CDR2 YYDKDF (reference sequence). CDR3 region: CATSGRETQYF. As DNA, the CDR3 is TGTGCCACGAGCGGGAGGGAGACCCAGTACTTC.

The rearrangement links TRBV4-2 to TRBJ2-5; 10 bases are shared with TRBD1. V shed 5 bases, J shed 4 bases, and the junction held 10 bases outside the gene matches. The V gene's germline CDR1 is LGHNA and CDR2 YNFKEQ. The CDR3 extends over 16 amino acids. The CDR3 here is CASSLPGQGMRETQYF. The DNA for the CDR3 is TGTGCCAGCAGCTTACCGGGACAGGGGATGCGAGAGACCCAGTACTTC.

The chain links TRBV18 to TRBJ1-2; D gene ambiguous. The V end lost 0 bases, the J end lost 0 bases, and 11 bases lay between the germline ends. Looked up from germline, CDR1 is KGHSH and CDR2 is LQKENI. The CDR3 covers 16 residues. The CDR3, as DNA: TGTGCCAGCTCACCACCGGCGGGAGGAGCTAACTATGGCTACACCTTC. This codes for CASSPPAGGANYGYTF.

The chain joins TRBV7-2 to TRBJ1-2, with D possibly matching TRBD1 (5 bases). Germline V CDR1 and CDR2: SGHTA, FQGNSA. The CDR3 is made up of 14 amino acids. V lost 5 bases and J 2 bases, leaving 12 bases between the germline ends. The CDR3 spells CASSPPGRNYGYTF. For the CDR3, the DNA is TGTGCCAGCAGCCCTCCGGGACGAAACTATGGCTACACCTTC. Full variable domain (outside the CDR3, taken from reference TRBV7-2 and TRBJ1-2): GAGVSQSPSNKVTEKGKDVELRCDPISGHTALYWYRQSLGQGLEFLIYFQGNSAPDKSGLPSDRFSAERTGGSVSTLTIQRTQQEDSAVYLCASSPPGRNYGYTFGSGTRLTVV.

The chain combines TRBV27 with TRBJ1-1; D might be TRBD1 (5 bases). Trimming removed 3 bases at V and 5 bases at J, with 10 bases between. This CDR3 spans 13 amino acids. Germline values: CDR1 MNHEY, CDR2 SMNVEV (reference sequence). The CDR3 sequence: CASSFPGGTEAFF. As DNA, the CDR3 is TGTGCCAGCAGTTTTCCGGGGGGTACTGAAGCTTTCTTT.